Each of the 10 T cell receptor beta chains below was sequenced from the same sample in a study of Ad26.COV2.S vaccination and SARS-CoV-2 variants. Assay used: immunoSEQ multiplex PCR; TCRdb lists only in-frame clones, some missing. The table includes 290,000 or so clones, around 87% detected once. Treatment defined: roughly 20 received Ad26.COV2.S at low or high dose, single or two shots; several received placebo; per-sample allocation not given. Sampling was performed 63 days after the first vaccine or placebo injection. The sequencing used peripheral blood, collected in a trial of Ad26.COV2.S vaccine versus placebo. These TCRs come from a person between 18 and 65 years old who received the Ad26.COV2.S COVID-19 vaccine or a placebo.

This chain joins TRBV10-3 and TRBJ1-4; no clear D gene. The CDR3 totals 14 residues. The germline CDR1 and CDR2 sequences are ENHRY and SYGVKD. The DNA of the CDR3 is TGTGCATCGAGCGGGTATGCAACTAATGAAAAACTGTTTTTT. This encodes CASSGYATNEKLFF.

The gene calls are TRBV3-1 (or the pseudogene TRBV3-2) and TRBJ1-2, with D possibly TRBD1 on 5 matching bases. The germline V gene has CDR1 LGHDT and CDR2 YNNKEL (reference sequence). This CDR3 spans 15 amino acids. Trimming removed 6 bases from V and 2 bases from J, with 16 bases in between. The CDR3 DNA follows: TGTGCCAGCAGACATGGGGCGGTAGCAAACTATGGCTACACCTTC. This gives the protein CASRHGAVANYGYTF.

The chain recombines TRBV2 with TRBJ2-3; the D gene could be TRBD1 or TRBD2 (5 bases each). Germline CDR1 and CDR2: SNHLY and FYNNEI. V was pared by 6 bases and J by 5 bases, with 18 bases between. This CDR3 has 15 amino acids. CDR3 sequence reads: CASRKGTPQVDTQYF. The CDR3 DNA reads TGTGCCAGCAGGAAGGGGACCCCTCAGGTAGATACGCAGTATTTT.

The CDR3 DNA reads as TGTGCCAGTAGTCTCCTAAACCCCGGGACGTACTATGGCTACACCTTC. This sequence encodes CASSLLNPGTYYGYTF. The chain joins TRBV19 to TRBJ1-2, with D perhaps matching TRBD1 (5 bases). This CDR3 comprises 16 residues. V was cut by 5 bases and J by 3 bases, with 19 bases left in between. CDR1 is LNHDA, CDR2 SQIVND, per germline (reference sequence).

This chain connects TRBV10-3 to TRBJ2-3, with TRBD1 matching 10 bases. V was pared by 5 bases and J by 4 bases, with 6 bases of the junction left unmatched. CDR3 length: 15 residues. Germline V gives CDR1 ENHRY, CDR2 SYGVKD. The CDR3 nucleotides read TGTGCCATCAGTCGGACAGGGGGGGACGCAGATACGCAGTATTTT. Amino acids: CAISRTGGDADTQYF.

The rearrangement uses TRBV10-3 and TRBJ2-7, with 7 bases aligning to TRBD2. CDR1 and CDR2 (germline): ENHRY, SYGVKD. This CDR3 spans 14 amino acids. Trimming removed 2 bases from V and 2 bases from J; junction bases left unmatched: 3. For the CDR3, the DNA is TGTGCCATCAGTGAGGCGGGGGAGACCTACGAGCAGTACTTC. It encodes CAISEAGETYEQYF.

V is TRBV29-1 and J is TRBJ2-1; D could derive from TRBD1 or TRBD2 (6 bases each). Germline values: CDR1 SQVTM, CDR2 ANQGSEA. V lost 6 bases and J 0 bases, leaving 12 bases between the germline ends. This CDR3 contains 14 residues. The CDR3 DNA is TGCAGCGTGGAGGGACATAGCTCCTACAATGAGCAGTTCTTC. This sequence encodes CSVEGHSSYNEQFF.

Turning to this clone: Germline is not matched at one junction end, which may reflect a read error. The chain combines TRBV7-7 with TRBJ1-2, with 12 positions matching TRBD1. Germline V gene data show CDR1 as SSHAT and CDR2 as FNYEAQ (reference sequence). The CDR3 is 16 amino acids. The CDR3 DNA is TGTGCTAGCAGCCCATACCCCCCGGGGACAGGGGGCGGCTACACCTTC. The encoded protein is CASSPYPPGTGGGYTF.

The chain links TRBV7-3 to TRBJ2-5; 7 positions match TRBD1. This CDR3 has 15 residues. CDR1 is SGHTA and CDR2 is FQGTGA in the germline V gene. Losses at the gene ends were 5 bases for V and 5 bases for J; bases not matched to a gene: 11. The CDR3 DNA sequence: TGTGCCAGCAGCCCCGGGACAGTCATGTCCGAGACCCAGTACTTC. Its translation is CASSPGTVMSETQYF.

This chain links TRBV7-9 with TRBJ1-1, with TRBD1 identical over 7 bases. J was trimmed by 2 bases and V by 1 base; bases with no gene match: 4. This CDR3 is built from 15 residues. Germline-derived CDR1 and CDR2 are SEHNR and FQNEAQ (reference sequence). CDR3 protein: CASSLDWTGNTEAFF. CDR3 bases: TGTGCCAGCAGCTTAGACTGGACAGGAAACACTGAAGCTTTCTTT.